This is a list of T cell receptor beta chains from one sample in a study of blood T cell repertoires in COVID-19. Using immunoSEQ multiplex PCR, the repertoire was profiled, and TCRdb retains in-frame clones only, with some absent. Among over 400,000 clones listed, approximately 88% were seen once. Sequenced material: peripheral blood. Source of these receptors: a woman aged 45-65 years with COVID-19, enrolled during active disease. The CDR3 runs from the conserved cysteine through the conserved F or W. Each record gives: CDR3 protein, CDR3 DNA, V gene, J gene, D gene, clone size. A D gene is named only where the DNA matches it firmly. Where a row states a size, it is once, few, many or the class of an expanded clone; other rows omit it.

CASILTGAANYGYTF,TGTGCCAGCATTCTCACAGGAGCCGCTAACTATGGCTACACCTTC,TRBV6-1,TRBJ1-2,NA,NA
CASSLTILAGEDEQFF,TGTGCCAGCAGCCTTACCATCCTAGCGGGGGAGGATGAGCAGTTCTTC,TRBV7-9,TRBJ2-1,TRBD2,few
CASREGDYGYTF,TGTGCCAGCAGGGAGGGAGACTATGGCTACACCTTC,TRBV5-4,TRBJ1-2,NA,NA
CASSLPSRARPNSPLHF,TGTGCCAGCAGTCTACCCAGCAGGGCCCGCCCAAATTCACCCCTCCACTTT,TRBV28,TRBJ1-6,NA,NA
CASSPPVRETQYF,TGTGCCAGCAGCCCCCCGGTCCGGGAGACCCAGTACTTC,TRBV11-2,TRBJ2-5,NA,NA
CAWSKDRDYEQYF,TGTGCCTGGAGTAAGGACAGGGACTACGAGCAGTACTTC,TRBV30,TRBJ2-7,TRBD1,NA
CATSPKQVYSYEQYF,TGTGCCACCAGTCCTAAACAGGTTTACTCCTACGAGCAGTACTTC,TRBV24-1,TRBJ2-7,NA,NA
CASSQGQIYNSPLHF,TGTGCCAGCAGTCAGGGACAGATCTATAATTCACCCCTCCACTTT,TRBV2,TRBJ1-6,TRBD1,NA
CASRGDRHEAFF,TGTGCCAGTAGAGGGGACAGGCATGAAGCTTTCTTT,TRBV19,TRBJ1-1,TRBD1,NA
CASSLSGTEAFF,TGTGCCAGCAGTTTATCCGGGACAGAAGCTTTCTTT,TRBV27,TRBJ1-1,NA,NA
CASRPGTSGQETQYF,TGTGCCAGCAGACCCGGGACTAGCGGGCAAGAGACCCAGTACTTC,TRBV3-1/TRBV3-2,TRBJ2-5,TRBD2,NA
CASSTGQSNSPLHF,TGTGCCAGCAGCACAGGACAGAGTAATTCACCCCTCCACTTT,TRBV2,TRBJ1-6,NA,NA
CASSPAAAGGGETQYF,TGTGCCAGCAGCCCCGCGGCTGCGGGGGGGGGAGAGACCCAGTACTTC,TRBV9,TRBJ2-5,TRBD2,once
CASSSLIGTGEGAEKLFF,TGTGCCAGCAGCTCTCTCATTGGGACAGGGGAGGGAGCTGAAAAACTGTTTTTT,TRBV11-2,TRBJ1-4,TRBD1,NA
CASSPRTGVNTIYF,TGTGCCAGCAGCCCGCGGACAGGGGTAAACACCATATATTTT,TRBV11-2,TRBJ1-3,TRBD1,NA
CASSRTVSSYNEQFF,TGTGCCAGCAGCCGGACTGTCAGCTCCTACAATGAGCAGTTCTTC,TRBV3-1/TRBV3-2,TRBJ2-1,NA,NA
CASSLKPGHRSPLHF,TGTGCCAGCAGCTTAAAACCAGGCCATCGTTCACCCCTCCACTTT,TRBV7-3,TRBJ1-6,NA,few
CASSLGPPGQGNYGYTF,TGTGCCAGCAGCTTAGGACCCCCGGGACAGGGAAACTATGGCTACACCTTC,TRBV11-2,TRBJ1-2,TRBD1,once
CASSPEAGGGRETQYF,TGCGCCAGCAGCCCTGAAGCGGGTGGAGGGAGGGAGACCCAGTACTTC,TRBV5-1,TRBJ2-5,NA,NA
CASSPFRGQRGGYTF,TGTGCCAGCAGTCCATTCAGGGGGCAAAGAGGGGGCTACACCTTC,TRBV6-4,TRBJ1-2,TRBD1,NA
CASSFGGGEQYF,TGTGCCAGCAGTTTTGGAGGAGGCGAGCAGTACTTC,TRBV12-3/TRBV12-4,TRBJ2-7,NA,NA
CASSPRRTGVNEKLFF,TGTGCCTCCTCACCGCGAAGGACAGGGGTTAATGAAAAACTGTTTTTT,TRBV30,TRBJ1-4,TRBD1,NA
CASSFVGGRGQNDGYTF,TGTGCCAGCAGTTTTGTGGGAGGCAGGGGGCAGAACGATGGCTACACCTTC,TRBV27,TRBJ1-2,TRBD1,NA
CASSFPGPTGRYEQYF,TGTGCCAGCAGCTTTCCGGGTCCCACGGGTCGGTACGAGCAGTACTTC,TRBV7-2,TRBJ2-7,NA,NA
CASGITDTQYF,TGTGCCAGCGGCATCACAGATACGCAGTATTTT,TRBV3-1/TRBV3-2,TRBJ2-3,NA,NA
CASSNDRLYGYTF,TGTGCCAGCAGCAACGACAGACTCTATGGCTACACCTTC,TRBV6-5,TRBJ1-2,NA,NA
CASSRTSGADTQYF,TGCGCCAGCAGCAGGACTAGCGGGGCTGATACGCAGTATTTT,TRBV5-1,TRBJ2-3,TRBD2,NA
CAWSALGGHYGYTF,TGTGCCTGGAGTGCCCTGGGGGGTCACTATGGCTACACCTTC,TRBV30,TRBJ1-2,NA,NA
CASSPPARVFGMNTEAFF,TGTGCCAGCAGCCCCCCAGCCAGGGTGTTTGGCATGAACACTGAAGCTTTCTTT,TRBV5-4,TRBJ1-1,NA,once
CATSERTGNTEAFF,TGTGCCACCAGCGAAAGGACAGGGAACACTGAAGCTTTCTTT,TRBV15,TRBJ1-1,TRBD1,NA
CASSMPGGSSGNTIYF,TGTGCCAGTAGTATGCCCGGCGGGTCCTCTGGAAACACCATATATTTT,TRBV19,TRBJ1-3,NA,NA
CASSEPRTSGPNEQFF,TGCGCCAGCAGTGAGCCGAGGACTAGCGGTCCCAATGAGCAGTTCTTC,TRBV10-1,TRBJ2-1,TRBD2,NA
CATSERGRREQFF,TGTGCCACCAGTGAACGGGGAAGACGGGAGCAGTTCTTC,TRBV24-1,TRBJ2-1,NA,NA
CASRNREGEKLFF,TGTGCCAGCAGAAACAGGGAGGGTGAAAAACTGTTTTTT,TRBV2,TRBJ1-4,NA,NA
CATRQGDYGYTF,TGTGCCACCAGACAGGGGGACTATGGCTACACCTTC,TRBV10-3,TRBJ1-2,TRBD1,NA
CASKLAGGHEQYF,TGTGCCAGCAAACTAGCGGGGGGCCACGAGCAGTACTTC,TRBV2,TRBJ2-7,TRBD2,NA
CASSAYGGSYEQYF,TGTGCCAGCAGCGCCTACGGGGGGAGTTACGAGCAGTACTTC,TRBV9,TRBJ2-7,TRBD2,NA
CAWSRPRGETQYF,TGTGCCTGGAGTCGACCTAGGGGGGAGACCCAGTACTTC,TRBV30,TRBJ2-5,NA,NA
CAISDTGGPQPQHF,TGTGCCATCAGTGACACAGGGGGCCCCCAGCCCCAGCATTTT,TRBV10-3,TRBJ1-5,TRBD1,NA
CAWSVAAGDTDTQYF,TGTGCCTGGAGTGTCGCAGCGGGGGATACAGATACGCAGTATTTT,TRBV30,TRBJ2-3,TRBD2,NA
CASSGEHNQPQHF,TGTGCCAGCAGTGGGGAGCACAATCAGCCCCAGCATTTT,TRBV2,TRBJ1-5,NA,NA
CASSGPGQEAYGYTF,TGTGCCAGCAGCGGGCCGGGACAGGAAGCCTATGGCTACACCTTC,TRBV9,TRBJ1-2,TRBD1,NA
CASRDRHKSNSPLHF,TGTGCCAGCAGAGACAGGCATAAGTCGAATTCACCCCTCCACTTT,TRBV6-5,TRBJ1-6,NA,NA
CASSEPDFAGRHEQYF,TGCGCCAGCAGCGAGCCGGATTTCGCGGGGCGCCACGAGCAGTACTTC,TRBV5-1,TRBJ2-7,NA,NA
CASSVEEGFVTEAFF,TGTGCCAGCAGCGTAGAGGAGGGGTTTGTCACTGAAGCTTTCTTT,TRBV9,TRBJ1-1,NA,NA
CASSQGLSSYEQYF,TGCGCCAGCAGCCAGGGACTTAGCTCCTACGAGCAGTACTTC,TRBV4-1,TRBJ2-7,NA,few
CASSFRISVEQYF,TGTGCCAGCAGTTTTCGTATTTCAGTCGAGCAGTACTTC,TRBV12-3/TRBV12-4,TRBJ2-7,NA,NA
CASKQNQPFEQYF,TGTGCCAGCAAACAGAACCAACCGTTCGAGCAGTACTTC,TRBV2,TRBJ2-7,NA,NA
CAIAPLADATDTQYF,TGTGCCATCGCTCCCCTAGCAGATGCCACAGATACGCAGTATTTT,TRBV10-3,TRBJ2-3,NA,NA
CASRGGGGLEQYF,TGTGCCAGCAGGGGAGGGGGAGGTCTCGAGCAGTACTTC,TRBV28,TRBJ2-7,NA,NA